Ten or more counts support the clone carrying this T cell receptor beta chain. The CDR3 extends over 15 amino acids. Germline trimming cut 5 bases from V and 4 bases from J; bases unmatched to any gene: 8. Germline CDR1 and CDR2: SEHNR and FQNEAQ (reference sequence). These data are taken from a study of early T cells in non-severe SARS-CoV-2 infection. TCRdb re-analysed the 5' RACE reads in MiXCR, keeping a single row per CDR3 protein. The sample holds more than 90,000 distinct CDR3 sequences; around 13% are singletons and the top ten take about 2.1%. The TCR sequence derives from an adult who was a healthcare worker with PCR-confirmed SARS-CoV-2 infection or an uninfected control (not recorded which). The chain joins TRBV7-9 to TRBJ2-3; TRBD2 matches at 8 bases. The specimen sequenced was whole blood. The CDR3 protein is CASSVGGLGADTQYF. Written as DNA, the CDR3 is TGTGCCAGCAGCGTAGGGGGACTAGGGGCAGATACGCAGTATTTT.